The clone carrying this TCR beta chain was seen ten or more times. Its antigen is unknown. Ineligible for inclusion were patients with other autoimmune diseases, uncontrolled infections, pregnancy or lactation. The diagnostic workup employed clinical symptoms, serum thyroxine, TRAb, thyroid ultrasound and orbital computed tomography. The sample comes from a study of Graves' ophthalmopathy and Graves' hyperthyroidism. For the study at large: Samples of peripheral blood were obtained at initial diagnosis, prior to treatment of any kind.

Findings and caveats of the study: A model built from 13 signatures distinguished ophthalmopathy from stable hyperthyroidism with about 86% sensitivity and approximately 80% specificity.

This CDR3 contains 13 residues. The V segment lost 6 bases and the J segment 4 bases; nucleotides outside the gene matches: 4. Germline CDR1 and CDR2: SNHLY and FYNNEI. Amplified TCR beta CDR3 regions were obtained using RNA transcripts as template. Second-round multiplex PCR followed a first-round RT-PCR using HTBI primers. From the multiplex PCR reads, TCRdb called clonotypes with MiXCR, one entry per CDR3 protein. The table includes 57,000 or so distinct CDR3 sequences, around 50% detected once. The clonotype comes from an adult woman with Graves' ophthalmopathy. Sequencing used peripheral blood. The chain is built from TRBV2 and TRBJ2-5; 8 bases are a match to TRBD1. The CDR3 DNA sequence: TGTGCCAGCAGGGTGACAGGGGTAGAGACCCAGTACTTC. It codes for CASRVTGVETQYF.